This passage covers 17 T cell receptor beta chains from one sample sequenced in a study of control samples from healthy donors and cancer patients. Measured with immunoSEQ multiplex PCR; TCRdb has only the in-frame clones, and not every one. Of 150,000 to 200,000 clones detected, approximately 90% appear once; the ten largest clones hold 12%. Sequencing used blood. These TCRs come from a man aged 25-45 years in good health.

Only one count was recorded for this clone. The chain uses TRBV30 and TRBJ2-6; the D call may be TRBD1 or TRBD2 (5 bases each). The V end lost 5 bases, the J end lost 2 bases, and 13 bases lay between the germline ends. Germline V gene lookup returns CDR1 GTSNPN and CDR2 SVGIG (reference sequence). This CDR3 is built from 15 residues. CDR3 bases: TGTGCCTGGCGCCCCCTGGGGGCTGGGGCCAACGTCCTGACTTTC. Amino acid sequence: CAWRPLGAGANVLTF. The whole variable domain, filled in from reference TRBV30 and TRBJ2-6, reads SQTIHQWPATLVQPVGSPLSLECTVEGTSNPNLYWYRQAAGRGLQLLFYSVGIGQISSEVPQNLSASRPQDRQFILSSKKLLLSDSGFYLCAWRPLGAGANVLTFGAGSRLTVL.

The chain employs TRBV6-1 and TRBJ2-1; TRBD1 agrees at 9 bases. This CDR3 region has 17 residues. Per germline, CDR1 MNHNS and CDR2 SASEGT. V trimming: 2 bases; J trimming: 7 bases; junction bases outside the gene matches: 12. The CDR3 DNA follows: TGTGCCAGCAGTGAAAGGTATAGGGGACAGGGAATAAATGAGCAGTTCTTC. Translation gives CASSERYRGQGINEQFF.

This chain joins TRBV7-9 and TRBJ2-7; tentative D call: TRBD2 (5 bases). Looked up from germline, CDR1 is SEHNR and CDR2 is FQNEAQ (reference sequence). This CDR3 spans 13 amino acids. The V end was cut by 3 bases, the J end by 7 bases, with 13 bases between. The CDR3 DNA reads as TGTGCCAGCAGCTTCAGGTTCCCGGGGGAGCAGTACTTC. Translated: CASSFRFPGEQYF.

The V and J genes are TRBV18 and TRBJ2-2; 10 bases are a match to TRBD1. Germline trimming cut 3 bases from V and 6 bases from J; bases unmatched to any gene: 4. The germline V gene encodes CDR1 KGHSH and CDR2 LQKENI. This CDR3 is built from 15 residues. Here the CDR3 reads CASSPRTGGSGELFF. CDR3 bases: TGTGCCAGCTCACCCCGGACAGGGGGTTCCGGGGAGCTGTTTTTT.

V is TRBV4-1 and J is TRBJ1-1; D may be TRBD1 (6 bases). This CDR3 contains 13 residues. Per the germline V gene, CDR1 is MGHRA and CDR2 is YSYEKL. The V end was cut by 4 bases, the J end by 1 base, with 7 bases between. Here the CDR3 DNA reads TGCGCCAGCAGCCCCAGGGGGAACACTGAAGCTTTCTTT. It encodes CASSPRGNTEAFF.

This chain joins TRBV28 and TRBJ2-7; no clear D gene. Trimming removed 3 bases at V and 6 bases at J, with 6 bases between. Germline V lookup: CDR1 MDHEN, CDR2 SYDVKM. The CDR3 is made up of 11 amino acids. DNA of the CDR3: TGTGCCAGCAGTTTTGGAAGCGAGCAGTACTTC. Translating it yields CASSFGSEQYF.

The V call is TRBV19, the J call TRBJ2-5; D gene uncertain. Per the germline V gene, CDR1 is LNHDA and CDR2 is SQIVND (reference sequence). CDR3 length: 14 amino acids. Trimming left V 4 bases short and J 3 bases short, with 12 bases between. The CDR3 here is CASSTPPLKETQYF. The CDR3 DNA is TGTGCCAGTAGTACCCCGCCCTTAAAAGAGACCCAGTACTTC.

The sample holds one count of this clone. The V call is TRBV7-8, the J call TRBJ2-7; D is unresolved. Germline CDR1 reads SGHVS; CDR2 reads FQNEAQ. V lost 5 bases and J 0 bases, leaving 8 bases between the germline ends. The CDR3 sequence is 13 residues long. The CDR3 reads CASSPRISYEQYF. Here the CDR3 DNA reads TGTGCCAGCAGCCCCCGAATCTCCTACGAGCAGTACTTC. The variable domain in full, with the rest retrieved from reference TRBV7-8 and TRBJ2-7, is GAGVSQSPRYKVAKRGQDVALRCDPISGHVSLFWYQQALGQGPEFLTYFQNEAQLDKSGLPSDRFFAERPEGSVSTLKIQRTQQEDSAVYLCASSPRISYEQYFGPGTRLTVT.

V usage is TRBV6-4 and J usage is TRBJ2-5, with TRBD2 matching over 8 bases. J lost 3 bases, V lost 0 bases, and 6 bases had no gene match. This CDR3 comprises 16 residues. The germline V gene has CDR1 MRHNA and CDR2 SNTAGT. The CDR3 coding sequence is TGTGCCAGCAGTGACTCGAGGCGAGCGGGAGAAGAGACCCAGTACTTC. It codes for CASSDSRRAGEETQYF.

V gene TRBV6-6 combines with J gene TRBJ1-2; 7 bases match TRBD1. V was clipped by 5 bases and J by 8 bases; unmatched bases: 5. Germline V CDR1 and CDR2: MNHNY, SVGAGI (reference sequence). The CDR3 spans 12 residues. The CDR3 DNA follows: TGTGCCAGCAGTGGGGAGGGGGCGGGCTACACCTTC. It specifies CASSGEGAGYTF.

The CDR3, as DNA: TGTGCCAGTAGTGCGGGGAGGCTGAACTCTGGAAACACCATATATTTT. It codes for CASSAGRLNSGNTIYF. The chain has TRBV19 and TRBJ1-3, with D unresolved. CDR1 is LNHDA, CDR2 SQIVND, per germline (reference sequence). This CDR3 comprises 16 residues. Between the trimmed V and J ends, which lost 5 bases and 0 bases, there was a span of 14 bases. Complete variable domain (other parts from reference TRBV19 and TRBJ1-3): DGGITQSPKYLFRKEGQNVTLSCEQNLNHDAMYWYRQDPGQGLRLIYYSQIVNDFQKGDIAEGYSVSREKKESFPLTVTSAQKNPTAFYLCASSAGRLNSGNTIYFGEGSWLTVV.

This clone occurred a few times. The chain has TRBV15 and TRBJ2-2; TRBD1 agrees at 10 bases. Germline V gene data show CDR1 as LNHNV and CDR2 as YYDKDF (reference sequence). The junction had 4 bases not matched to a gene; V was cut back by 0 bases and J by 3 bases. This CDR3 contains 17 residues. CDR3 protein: CATSRDRGTGDTGELFF. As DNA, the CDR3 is TGTGCCACCAGCAGAGATCGGGGGACAGGGGACACCGGGGAGCTGTTTTTT.

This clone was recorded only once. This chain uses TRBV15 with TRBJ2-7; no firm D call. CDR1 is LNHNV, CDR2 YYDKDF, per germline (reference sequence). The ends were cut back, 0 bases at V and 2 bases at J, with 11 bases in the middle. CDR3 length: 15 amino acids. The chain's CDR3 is CATSRESTPAYEQYF. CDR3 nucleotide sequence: TGTGCCACCAGCAGAGAATCCACACCCGCCTACGAGCAGTACTTC.

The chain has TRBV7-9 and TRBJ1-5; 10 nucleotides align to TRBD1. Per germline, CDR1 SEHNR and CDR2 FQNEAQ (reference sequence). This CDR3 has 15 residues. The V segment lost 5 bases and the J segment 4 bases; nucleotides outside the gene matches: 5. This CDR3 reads CASSPTGGRNQPQHF. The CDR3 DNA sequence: TGTGCCAGCAGCCCGACAGGGGGCCGGAATCAGCCCCAGCATTTT.

As DNA, the CDR3 is TGTGCCAGCAGAAGGGGGCTGAGTGAAAAACTGTTTTTT. Its translation is CASRRGLSEKLFF. The chain uses TRBV12-3 or TRBV12-4 and TRBJ1-4, with 7 bases fitting TRBD1. This CDR3 is 13 amino acids long. Unmatched junction bases numbered 5, after V lost 6 bases and J lost 7 bases.

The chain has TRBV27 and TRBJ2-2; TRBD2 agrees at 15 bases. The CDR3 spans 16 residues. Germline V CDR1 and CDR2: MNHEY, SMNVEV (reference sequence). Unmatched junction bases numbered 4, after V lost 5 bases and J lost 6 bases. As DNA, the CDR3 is TGTGCCAGCAGTAGAGGACTAGCGGGAGGGCCCGGGGAGCTGTTTTTT. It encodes CASSRGLAGGPGELFF.

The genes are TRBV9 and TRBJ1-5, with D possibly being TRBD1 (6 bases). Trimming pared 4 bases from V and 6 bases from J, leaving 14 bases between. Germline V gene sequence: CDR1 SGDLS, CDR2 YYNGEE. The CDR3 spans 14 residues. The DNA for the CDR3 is TGTGCCAGCAGCCCTGGGGGGGCGGGTCAGCCCCAGCATTTT. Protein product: CASSPGGAGQPQHF.